These 4 T cell receptor beta chains share one sample of origin, sequenced in a study of long-term antiretroviral therapy in people with HIV. At survey level, the immunoSEQ assay was run in its v3.0 version. Clones were sequenced by immunoSEQ multiplex PCR, and TCRdb holds only the in-frame ones, with some missing. There are 5,500 to 7,000 clones in the sample; around 85% occur only once, and under 3.5% lies in the top ten. The sample here was unsorted PBMCs, taken 3.7 years after starting antiretroviral therapy. These receptors were collected from a woman in her forties or fifties with HIV.

J is TRBJ1-5 and V is TRBV4-1, with D hard to call. CDR3 length: 13 residues. V lost 0 bases and J 10 bases, leaving 10 bases between the germline ends. From germline, CDR1 is MGHRA and CDR2 YSYEKL. The CDR3 sequence is CASSQDRSAPQHF. The CDR3 DNA reads as TGCGCCAGCAGCCAAGATCGATCCGCACCCCAGCATTTT.

There are a few counts of this clone. This chain links TRBV2 with TRBJ2-2; TRBD1 or TRBD2 may be the D gene (5 bases each). This CDR3 spans 15 amino acids. V gave up 4 bases and J gave up 1 base, with 10 bases separating them. Germline CDR1 and CDR2: SNHLY and FYNNEI. The DNA of the CDR3 is TGTGCCAGCAGTGGATCAGGGAGGAACACCGGGGAGCTGTTTTTT. It is translated as CASSGSGRNTGELFF.

V is TRBV6-5 and J is TRBJ2-7; perhaps TRBD2 as D (5 bases). The V gene's germline CDR1 is MNHEY and CDR2 SVGAGI. Trimming stripped 2 bases from V and 3 bases from J, with 14 bases between. The CDR3 is 15 amino acids. CDR3: CASSYRDSPIYEQYF. CDR3 nucleotide sequence: TGTGCCAGCAGTTACCGGGATAGCCCCATCTACGAGCAGTACTTC.

In DNA, the CDR3 is TGTGCCAGCGGTGTAGGGCGAGCAGATACGCAGTATTTT. Its protein is CASGVGRADTQYF. This chain uses TRBV6-1 with TRBJ2-3; D gene uncertain. CDR3 length equals 13 residues. V was cut by 8 bases and J by 4 bases, with 13 bases left in between. The germline gives CDR1 MNHNS, CDR2 SASEGT.